One sample yielded the 20 T cell receptor beta chains listed below, sequenced in a study of T-cell reconstitution after alpha-beta-depleted transplantation in children. The TCRbeta library incorporated unique molecular identifiers. TCRdb recomputed calls from the PCR reads with MiXCR, one row per CDR3 protein. The data show a few hundred thousand distinct CDR3 sequences, about a tenth seen once. The sample consisted of PBMCs from the stem cell graft donor, taken from the stem cell graft. The receptors were sampled from a human donor who donated a stem cell graft to a child with acute lymphoblastic leukemia.

This clonotype was detected only once. This rearrangement joins TRBV5-6 to TRBJ2-3, with D possibly being TRBD2 (5 bases). Looked up from germline, CDR1 is SGHDT and CDR2 is YYEEEE. V was cut by 0 bases and J by 3 bases, with 14 bases left in between. The CDR3 runs to 16 residues. The CDR3 spells CASSLADGGGTDTQYF. The CDR3 nucleotides read TGTGCCAGCAGCTTGGCCGATGGAGGAGGAACAGATACGCAGTATTTT.

This chain joins TRBV20-1 and TRBJ2-2, with 14 bases aligning to TRBD2. The V gene's germline CDR1 is DFQATT and CDR2 SNEGSKA (reference sequence). The CDR3 consists of 14 residues. With 6 bases clipped from V and 5 bases from J, the junction kept 2 bases outside the gene matches. The CDR3 loop reads CSARLAGGTGELFF. The CDR3 bases are TGCAGTGCAAGACTAGCGGGAGGGACCGGGGAGCTGTTTTTT.

A few counts support this clonotype. The rearrangement uses TRBV10-3 and TRBJ2-3, with D tentatively TRBD1 (5 bases). CDR1 and CDR2 (germline): ENHRY, SYGVKD. The CDR3 covers 14 residues. V was shortened by 6 bases and J by 7 bases, with 17 bases between the two germline ends. CDR3 loop: CAISEGVLGNTQYF. CDR3 DNA sequence: TGTGCCATCAGCGAAGGGGTTCTGGGGAATACGCAGTATTTT.

This clonotype was seen repeatedly, ten times or more. The genes are TRBV20-1 and TRBJ2-1, with TRBD2 matching over 11 bases. With 3 bases clipped from V and 9 bases from J, the junction kept 7 bases outside the gene matches. The CDR3 is made up of 14 amino acids. CDR1 and CDR2 (germline): DFQATT, SNEGSKA (reference sequence). CDR3 in amino acids: CSARGRLAGPEQFF. The DNA for the CDR3 is TGCAGTGCTAGGGGAAGACTAGCGGGACCTGAGCAGTTCTTC.

This clonotype was seen a few times. This chain connects TRBV20-1 to TRBJ1-3; 7 nucleotides agree with TRBD1. CDR3 length: 18 residues. The germline V gene has CDR1 DFQATT and CDR2 SNEGSKA (reference sequence). V shed 1 base and J 0 bases; nucleotides not matched to a gene: 12. CDR3 in amino acids: CSARAAPRQGRSGNTIYF. CDR3 nucleotides: TGCAGTGCTAGAGCCGCCCCGAGACAGGGCCGCTCTGGAAACACCATATATTTT.

The chain couples TRBV4-1 to TRBJ2-6, with 8 bases matching TRBD2. Trimming at V came to 11 bases and at J to 2 bases, leaving 11 bases not matched to a gene. This CDR3 has 16 residues. Germline V gene data show CDR1 as MGHRA and CDR2 as YSYEKL. Here the CDR3 reads CAGESGSSPGANVLTF. CDR3 coding DNA: TGCGCCGGAGAAAGCGGGAGCTCTCCTGGGGCCAACGTCCTGACTTTC.

This clonotype was seen repeatedly, ten times or more. This sequence joins TRBV7-9 and TRBJ2-1, with 8 bases that match TRBD2. V shed 3 bases and J 5 bases; nucleotides not matched to a gene: 9. This CDR3 spans 16 amino acids. Germline V gives CDR1 SEHNR, CDR2 FQNEAQ (reference sequence). The CDR3 loop reads CASSFAGTSGNNEQFF. The CDR3 DNA sequence: TGTGCCAGCAGCTTTGCTGGAACTAGCGGCAACAATGAGCAGTTCTTC.

The chain links TRBV4-1 to TRBJ2-2; no definite D call. The CDR3 runs to 16 residues. CDR1 and CDR2 from the germline V gene are MGHRA and YSYEKL. The V end lost 0 bases, the J end lost 0 bases, and 8 bases lay between the germline ends. CDR3 bases: TGCGCCAGCAGCCAAGACAGGAGCTCGAACACCGGGGAGCTGTTTTTT. This translates into CASSQDRSSNTGELFF.

J is TRBJ1-1 and V is TRBV12-3 or TRBV12-4; D is ambiguous. V was pared by 7 bases and J by 1 base, with 13 bases between. The CDR3 loop spans 14 amino acids. The DNA for the CDR3 is TGTGCCAGCATCCTCACACTACAGAACACTGAAGCTTTCTTT. It codes for CASILTLQNTEAFF.

This clonotype was seen only once. The V and J genes are TRBV24-1 and TRBJ1-5; possible D gene TRBD1, 5 bases. Germline V gives CDR1 KGHDR, CDR2 SFDVKD. Trimming cost V 3 bases and J 6 bases, with 17 bases left between them. The CDR3 has 16 residues. CDR3 nucleotides: TGTGCCACCAGTGATGCGATGACATGGGGCTTTCAGCCCCAGCATTTT. Amino acids: CATSDAMTWGFQPQHF.

This clonotype was recorded many times. The chain joins TRBV29-1 to TRBJ2-3; 7 positions match TRBD2. The CDR3 is 14 amino acids. Unmatched junction bases numbered 6, after V lost 4 bases and J lost 2 bases. Germline V gene data show CDR1 as SQVTM and CDR2 as ANQGSEA. CDR3 in amino acids: CSVAPSGSTDTQYF. In nucleotides, the CDR3 is TGCAGCGTTGCCCCTAGCGGCTCCACAGATACGCAGTATTTT.

This clonotype occurred a few times. V gene TRBV5-1 combines with J gene TRBJ2-4, with D hard to call. V lost 3 bases to trimming and J lost 8 bases, with 15 bases between them. This CDR3 region has 14 residues. From germline, CDR1 is SGHRS and CDR2 YFSETQ. CDR3 DNA sequence: TGCGCCAGCAGCTCCGACACCACGGCACACATTCAGTACTTC. Translating gives CASSSDTTAHIQYF.

The chain recombines TRBV7-3 with TRBJ2-1, with TRBD2 identical over 9 bases. The CDR3 has 15 amino acids. With 4 bases clipped from V and 6 bases from J, the junction kept 7 bases outside the gene matches. CDR1 SGHTA and CDR2 FQGTGA come from the germline V gene. For the CDR3, the DNA is TGTGCCAGCAGCTCATTAGCGGGAGAGCCCAATGAGCAGTTCTTC. It yields the protein CASSSLAGEPNEQFF. The entire variable domain, with the rest obtained from reference TRBV7-3 and TRBJ2-1, is as follows: GAGVSQTPSNKVTEKGKYVELRCDPISGHTALYWYRQSLGQGPEFLIYFQGTGAADDSGLPNDRFFAVRPEGSVSTLKIQRTERGDSAVYLCASSSLAGEPNEQFFGPGTRLTVL.

The chain links TRBV5-5 to TRBJ2-3; D not certain. Germline assignment: CDR1 SGHKS and CDR2 YYEKEE (reference sequence). V lost 1 base and J 6 bases, leaving 9 bases between the germline ends. The CDR3 is made up of 13 amino acids. CDR3 nucleotide sequence: TGTGCCAGCAGCTTGTCTGGGGTGGATACGCAGTATTTT. Amino acids: CASSLSGVDTQYF. The full variable domain, in which reference TRBV5-5 and TRBJ2-3 provide the parts outside the CDR3, is DAGVTQSPTHLIKTRGQQVTLRCSPISGHKSVSWYQQVLGQGPQFIFQYYEKEERGRGNFPDRFSARQFPNYSSELNVNALLLGDSALYLCASSLSGVDTQYFGPGTRLTVL.

This clonotype was seen repeatedly, ten times or more. The CDR3: CASLGSGGGLYEQYF. The CDR3 DNA reads as TGCGCCAGCCTTGGGAGTGGGGGCGGCCTCTACGAGCAGTACTTC. The chain recombines TRBV10-2 with TRBJ2-7; D might be TRBD1 (6 bases). V gave up 8 bases and J gave up 3 bases, with 20 bases separating them. Germline CDR1 and CDR2: WSHSY and SAAADI. The CDR3 length is 15 residues.

This clonotype was seen only a few times. The V call is TRBV3-1, the J call TRBJ2-3, with D unresolved. The ends were cut back, 6 bases at V and 2 bases at J, with 15 bases in the middle. The CDR3 runs to 15 residues. Germline V gene lookup returns CDR1 LGHDT and CDR2 YNNKEL (reference sequence). Here the CDR3 reads CASSLRLTPTDTQYF. Written as DNA, the CDR3 is TGTGCCAGCAGTCTCCGCCTCACCCCCACAGATACGCAGTATTTT.

The chain combines TRBV7-9 with TRBJ2-7; TRBD2 is a possible D gene (6 bases). V lost 3 bases, J lost 4 bases, and 16 bases lay in between. The CDR3 is 15 amino acids. CDR1 and CDR2 (germline): SEHNR, FQNEAQ (reference sequence). The CDR3, as DNA: TGTGCCAGCAGCTTCGGGGCGGGGCCGAATTACGAGCAGTACTTC. It is translated as CASSFGAGPNYEQYF.

This clonotype has more than one count but fewer than ten. This rearrangement joins TRBV20-1 to TRBJ2-7; TRBD1 matches at 9 bases. The CDR3 is 14 amino acids. The junction had 9 bases not matched to a gene; V was cut back by 6 bases and J by 3 bases. The germline CDR1 and CDR2 sequences are DFQATT and SNEGSKA (reference sequence). This chain's CDR3 is CSAPGTGFSYEQYF. In DNA, the CDR3 is TGCAGTGCGCCCGGGACAGGGTTTAGCTACGAGCAGTACTTC.

The chain uses TRBV7-9 and TRBJ2-1; D not resolved. Germline values: CDR1 SEHNR, CDR2 FQNEAQ (reference sequence). The V end was cut by 0 bases, the J end by 5 bases, with 8 bases between. CDR3 length equals 14 residues. CDR3 bases: TGTGCCAGCAGCTTAGCGCCCCCAAACAATGAGCAGTTCTTC. Its translation is CASSLAPPNNEQFF.

This clonotype was seen only a few times. V usage is TRBV6-4 and J usage is TRBJ2-3; D call uncertain. Germline V lookup: CDR1 MRHNA, CDR2 SNTAGT. This CDR3 is built from 14 residues. Trimming shortened V by 5 bases and J by 2 bases, and 11 bases separated the two germline ends. The DNA of the CDR3 is TGTGCCAGCAGTATCGGGTCCGTCACAGATACGCAGTATTTT. Encoded protein: CASSIGSVTDTQYF.